A selection of T cell receptor beta chains follows, all from one sample in a study of blood T cells in healthy people across ages. MiXCR was run by TCRdb on the 5' RACE reads, yielding one entry per CDR3 protein. The table includes 450,000 to 650,000 distinct CDR3 sequences, approximately 25% detected once. These data were likewise used in another study, on T cells of mothers and their children.

Sequencing input: blood. The receptors shown here come from a boy aged 10-17 years in good health. CDR3s include the opening cysteine and the closing phenylalanine or tryptophan. Each record gives: clone size, V gene, D gene, J gene, CDR3 protein, CDR3 DNA. A D gene is named only where the DNA matches it firmly. The listing skips clone size in some rows; elsewhere it reads once, few, many or a size class.

>.|TRBV5-1|TRBD1|TRBJ1-4
CASSSGTGDWNEKLFF
TGCGCCAGCAGCTCCGGGACAGGGGACTGGAATGAAAAACTGTTTTTT
>.|TRBV30|.|TRBJ2-5
CAWSGRFQETQYF
TGTGCCTGGAGTGGAAGATTCCAAGAGACCCAGTACTTC
>.|TRBV12-3/TRBV12-4|TRBD2|TRBJ2-3
CASSLGTGLASTDTQYF
TGTGCCAGCAGTCTAGGAACGGGACTAGCGAGCACAGATACGCAGTATTTT
>.|TRBV28|.|TRBJ2-7
CASADRGWEQYF
TGTGCCTCCGCAGACAGAGGGTGGGAGCAGTACTTC
>.|TRBV4-1|TRBD2|TRBJ2-3
CASSQAVLAMADTQYF
TGCGCCAGCAGCCAAGCGGTACTAGCGATGGCAGATACGCAGTATTTT
>.|TRBV12-3/TRBV12-4|.|TRBJ1-2
CASSLPGQAGFGYTF
TGTGCCAGCAGCCTACCCGGGCAGGCCGGCTTTGGCTACACCTTC
>few|TRBV21-1|.|TRBJ2-3
CASSKALVRDRGRPGTDTQYF
TGTGCCAGCAGCAAAGCGCTGGTCCGGGACAGGGGGCGTCCGGGCACAGATACGCAGTATTTT
>.|TRBV11-2|.|TRBJ1-1
CASSHAVMAGGMNTEAFF
TGTGCCAGCAGCCACGCAGTCATGGCGGGGGGTATGAACACTGAAGCTTTCTTT
>few|TRBV20-1|.|TRBJ2-7
CSARDAVVNEQYF
TGCAGTGCTAGAGATGCTGTGGTCAACGAGCAGTACTTC
>.|TRBV19|TRBD1|TRBJ2-1
CASSPRQGSNEQFF
TGTGCCAGTAGTCCGAGACAGGGCTCCAATGAGCAGTTCTTC
>.|TRBV20-1|TRBD2|TRBJ2-3
CSASGLAGDPTDTQYF
TGCAGTGCTAGTGGATTAGCGGGAGACCCCACAGATACGCAGTATTTT
>few|TRBV28|TRBD2|TRBJ2-1
CASRVGGGGSYNEQFF
TGTGCCAGCAGGGTGGGGGGGGGAGGCTCCTACAATGAGCAGTTCTTC
>few|TRBV27|.|TRBJ2-1
CASSFGPWRQFF
TGTGCCAGCAGTTTTGGACCCTGGCGTCAGTTCTTC
>.|TRBV2|TRBD2|TRBJ2-5
CASSEEGSGVKTQYF
TGTGCCAGCAGTGAAGAAGGTAGCGGGGTGAAGACCCAGTACTTC
>.|TRBV4-3|.|TRBJ1-1
CASSPVGRAAEAFF
TGCGCCAGCAGCCCCGTCGGCAGGGCAGCTGAAGCTTTCTTT
>.|TRBV3-1|.|TRBJ1-4
CASSQTVELFF
TGTGCCAGCAGCCAAACCGTCGAGCTGTTTTTT
>.|TRBV6-6|TRBD1|TRBJ1-4
CASSYLRTGQDEKLFF
TGTGCCAGCAGTTACCTTAGGACAGGGCAGGATGAAAAACTGTTTTTT
>few|TRBV7-8|.|TRBJ1-6
CASSLVQGGFYNSPLHF
TGTGCCAGCAGCTTAGTGCAGGGAGGTTTCTATAATTCACCCCTCCACTTT
>.|TRBV7-9|.|TRBJ2-7
CASSFGTTYSYEQYF
TGTGCCAGCAGCTTCGGGACAACCTACTCCTACGAGCAGTACTTC
>few|TRBV4-1|.|TRBJ2-2
CASSQGRGSGELFF
TGCGCCAGCAGCCAAGGACGTGGGTCCGGGGAGCTGTTTTTT
>.|TRBV4-1|.|TRBJ1-1
CASSQGAGQPYTEAFF
TGCGCCAGCAGCCAAGGGGCAGGACAGCCTTACACTGAAGCTTTCTTT
>.|TRBV7-2|.|TRBJ2-5
CASSLVLGLVLEETQYF
TGTGCCAGCAGCTTAGTTTTGGGTCTCGTCCTCGAGGAGACCCAGTACTTC
>many|TRBV6-6|TRBD1|TRBJ1-1
CASRTGQGEAFF
TGTGCCAGCAGGACGGGACAGGGAGAAGCTTTCTTT
>few|TRBV4-3|.|TRBJ2-5
CASSQVFQYFQETQYF
TGCGCCAGCAGCCAAGTATTCCAGTACTTTCAAGAGACCCAGTACTTC
>few|TRBV5-5|TRBD1|TRBJ2-5
CASSSTYGQGKTQYF
TGTGCCAGCAGCTCGACATACGGACAGGGAAAGACCCAGTACTTC
>.|TRBV4-1|.|TRBJ2-5
CASSQDVRVRAKETQYF
TGCGCCAGCAGCCAAGATGTCAGGGTTCGGGCCAAAGAGACCCAGTACTTC
>few|TRBV20-1|.|TRBJ2-7
CSASGEYEQYF
TGCAGTGCTAGCGGGGAATACGAGCAGTACTTC
>few|TRBV2|.|TRBJ1-2
CATPLGGYGYTF
TGTGCCACCCCCTTGGGGGGCTATGGCTACACCTTC
>.|TRBV7-9|.|TRBJ2-7
CASSKPDSSYEQYF
TGTGCCAGCAGCAAACCGGACAGCTCCTACGAGCAGTACTTC